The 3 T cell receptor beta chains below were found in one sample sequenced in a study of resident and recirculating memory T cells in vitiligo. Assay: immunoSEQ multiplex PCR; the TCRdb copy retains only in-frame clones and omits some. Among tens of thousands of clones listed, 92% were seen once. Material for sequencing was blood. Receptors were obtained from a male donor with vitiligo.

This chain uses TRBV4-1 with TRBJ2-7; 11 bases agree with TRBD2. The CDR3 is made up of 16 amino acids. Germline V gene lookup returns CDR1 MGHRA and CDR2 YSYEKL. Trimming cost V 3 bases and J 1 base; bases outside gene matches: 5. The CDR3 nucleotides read TGCGCCAGCAGCCAGGGTCGACTAGCGGGGTCCTACGAGCAGTACTTC. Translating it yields CASSQGRLAGSYEQYF.

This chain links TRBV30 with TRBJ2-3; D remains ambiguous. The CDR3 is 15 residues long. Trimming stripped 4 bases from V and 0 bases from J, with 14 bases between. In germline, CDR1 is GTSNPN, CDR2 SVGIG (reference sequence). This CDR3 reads CAWNPMGDSTDTQYF. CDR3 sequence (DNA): TGTGCCTGGAACCCGATGGGCGATAGCACAGATACGCAGTATTTT.

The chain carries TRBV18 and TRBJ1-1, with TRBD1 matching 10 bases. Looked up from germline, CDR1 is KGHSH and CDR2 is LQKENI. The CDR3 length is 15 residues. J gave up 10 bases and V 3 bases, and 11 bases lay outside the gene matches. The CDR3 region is CASSPRSGTGEGAFF. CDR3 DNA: TGTGCCAGCTCACCGCGGTCCGGGACAGGGGAAGGAGCTTTCTTT.